The rows below give T cell receptor beta chains drawn from one sample of a study of naive and memory T cell subsets. TCRdb called the UMI-ligation and nested PCR reads again in MiXCR, with one record for every CDR3 protein. The sample holds 80,000 or so distinct CDR3 sequences, over 8.5% seen once. The specimen sequenced was naive CD8+ T cells from blood. The receptors originated from a human donor in good health. Each CDR3 is given with its conserved first and last residue. The D gene is left open where the match is weak. A clone size is listed for some rows: how often the clone was seen (once, few, many), or a class if it is expanded.

TRBJ2-1 | - | TRBV4-2 | - | TGTGCCAGCAGCCAAGGCTGCAATGAGCAGTTCTTC | CASSQGCNEQFF
TRBJ2-4 | TRBD2 | TRBV20-1 | - | TGCAGTGCTAGCCAGCGGGATGGGAAAAACATTCAGTACTTC | CSASQRDGKNIQYF
TRBJ2-6 | - | TRBV28 | many | TGTGCCAGCAGTTTAAATTACTTGACAGACTCTGGGGCCAACGTCCTGACTTTC | CASSLNYLTDSGANVLTF
TRBJ2-3 | - | TRBV7-9 | - | TGTGCCAGCAGAAAGGGACAAGGCGCAGATACGCAGTATTTT | CASRKGQGADTQYF
TRBJ2-7 | - | TRBV4-1 | many | TGCGCCAGCAGCCAAGATGACAACGAGCAGTACTTC | CASSQDDNEQYF
TRBJ1-5 | - | TRBV25-1 | many | TGTGCCAGCACCCAAGGCAATCAGCCCCAGCATTTT | CASTQGNQPQHF
TRBJ2-3 | TRBD2 | TRBV6-2/TRBV6-3 | - | TGTGCCAGCAGCCACACCGCGGGGGAGAGCACAGATACGCAGTATTTT | CASSHTAGESTDTQYF
TRBJ2-1 | TRBD2 | TRBV7-9 | many | TGTGCCAGCAGCGAGACTAGCGGGAGAGACTCCTACAATGAGCAGTTCTTC | CASSETSGRDSYNEQFF
TRBJ2-7 | - | TRBV7-9 | many | TGTGCCAGCAGCTCCCTGGTCGAGCAGTACTTC | CASSSLVEQYF
TRBJ2-7 | - | TRBV29-1 | few | TGCAGCGTTGAATTTGAATGGCCTCCCTACGAGCAGTACTTC | CSVEFEWPPYEQYF
TRBJ2-1 | - | TRBV27 | - | TGTGCCAGCAGTTTATTCCCAAGAGGGGTAGCGGAAGCTGGCTACAATGAGCAGTTCTTC | CASSLFPRGVAEAGYNEQFF
TRBJ1-1 | - | TRBV4-3 | few | TGCGCCAGCAGCCAAGATATCGGCTTGTTTGACCAAACTGAAGCTTTCTTT | CASSQDIGLFDQTEAFF
TRBJ2-7 | TRBD2 | TRBV6-6 | few | TGTGCCAGCAGCACTACTAGCGACTACGAGCAGTACTTC | CASSTTSDYEQYF
TRBJ1-6 | - | TRBV4-2 | few | TGTGCCAGCAGCCAAGACTACAGGACAGCAACCTATTCACCCCTCCACTTT | CASSQDYRTATYSPLHF
TRBJ2-7 | - | TRBV29-1 | many | TGCAGCGTTGAATGGGGGGGCCCAGGCGAGCAGTACTTC | CSVEWGGPGEQYF
TRBJ2-5 | - | TRBV19 | many | TGTGCCAGTAGTATTGGGGGGCGCGGGGAGACCCAGTACTTC | CASSIGGRGETQYF
TRBJ1-1 | - | TRBV29-1 | many | TGCAGCGTGCGCTATAGCAGGGAAGCTTTCTTT | CSVRYSREAFF
TRBJ2-5 | - | TRBV6-5 | - | TGTGCCAGCAGGATTTCTGGCGGGGCCCACCAAGAGACCCAGTACTTC | CASRISGGAHQETQYF
TRBJ2-1 | TRBD2 | TRBV29-1 | many | TGCAGCGCTAGGGAACTAGCGGGAGGCTGGGAGCAGTTCTTC | CSARELAGGWEQFF
TRBJ2-4 | TRBD1 | TRBV20-1 | - | TGCAGTGCCAGGGACAGGGGGATTCAGTACTTC | CSARDRGIQYF